These 32 T cell receptor beta chains were all obtained from the same sample, sequenced in a study of T cells in Graves' hyperthyroidism and ophthalmopathy. Authors of the study amplified TCR beta CDR3 regions from RNA transcripts. The HTBI primer set drove a first-round RT-PCR of the TCR CDR3. TCRdb processed the multiplex PCR reads anew with MiXCR; each CDR3 protein has one entry. The profile shows more than 300,000 distinct CDR3 sequences, about a fifth of them singletons. Sequences were obtained from blood. Receptors originate from a man younger than 35 with Graves' ophthalmopathy.

At least ten counts were recorded for this clonotype. The gene calls are TRBV11-2 and TRBJ2-5; D unresolved. Germline-derived CDR1 and CDR2 are SGHAT and FQNNGV. This CDR3 has 16 residues. V was trimmed by 1 base and J by 0 bases, leaving 12 bases between them. The CDR3 reads CASSLGPANNQETQYF. CDR3 DNA: TGTGCCAGCAGCTTAGGACCCGCGAACAACCAAGAGACCCAGTACTTC.

This chain uses TRBV5-6 with TRBJ2-4, with TRBD1 matching 8 bases. V gave up 1 base and J gave up 6 bases; unmatched junction bases: 3. The CDR3 totals 14 residues. The V gene's germline CDR1 is SGHDT and CDR2 YYEEEE. The CDR3, as DNA: TGTGCCAGCAGCTTGCAGGGGGCGCGAAACATTCAGTACTTC. As protein: CASSLQGARNIQYF.

There are many counts of this clonotype. CDR3 protein: CASSLAGTDAAHGYTF. For the CDR3, the DNA is TGTGCCAGCAGCTTAGCCGGGACGGACGCTGCCCATGGCTACACCTTC. The gene calls are TRBV7-9 and TRBJ1-2, with a tentative D call TRBD1 (5 bases). Trimming cost V 0 bases and J 6 bases, with 17 bases left between them. The CDR3 runs 16 residues. Germline loops: CDR1 SEHNR, CDR2 FQNEAQ (reference sequence).

The rearrangement uses TRBV9 and TRBJ1-2; a weak D match, TRBD1 (6 bases). The V end was cut by 0 bases, the J end by 4 bases, with 13 bases between. Germline V gives CDR1 SGDLS, CDR2 YYNGEE. This CDR3 contains 15 residues. This chain's CDR3 is CASSVAGAGGYGYTF. The DNA for the CDR3 is TGTGCCAGCAGCGTAGCAGGGGCGGGGGGCTATGGCTACACCTTC.

This clonotype has a handful of counts. In nucleotides, the CDR3 is TGTGCCAGCAGCCTCTCAACCACCTCCACAGATACGCAGTATTTT. Its protein is CASSLSTTSTDTQYF. The chain couples TRBV7-3 to TRBJ2-3; D is unresolved. Trimming removed 5 bases from V and 2 bases from J, with 14 bases in between. The CDR3 has 15 amino acids. Germline lookup yields CDR1 SGHTA and CDR2 FQGTGA. Variable domain in full (rest from reference TRBV7-3 and TRBJ2-3): GAGVSQTPSNKVTEKGKYVELRCDPISGHTALYWYRQSLGQGPEFLIYFQGTGAADDSGLPNDRFFAVRPEGSVSTLKIQRTERGDSAVYLCASSLSTTSTDTQYFGPGTRLTVL.

This clonotype was counted ten times or more. V usage is TRBV9 and J usage is TRBJ2-7, with D perhaps matching TRBD2 (6 bases). V dropped 2 bases and J dropped 0 bases, with 12 bases sitting between them. The CDR3 covers 15 residues. CDR1 and CDR2 from the germline V gene are SGDLS and YYNGEE. CDR3 in DNA: TGTGCCAGCAGCGTGAACCCCGGGAGCTCCTACGAGCAGTACTTC. Translating it yields CASSVNPGSSYEQYF.

There are a few counts of this clonotype. This chain links TRBV27 with TRBJ2-7; TRBD1 matches at 11 bases. Germline V gene lookup returns CDR1 MNHEY and CDR2 SMNVEV (reference sequence). The CDR3 is 14 amino acids. V gave up 6 bases and J gave up 6 bases; unmatched junction bases: 7. DNA of the CDR3: TGTGCCAGCAGCCCGGGACAGGGGGTCCTCGAGCAGTACTTC. As protein: CASSPGQGVLEQYF.

The chain recombines TRBV5-1 with TRBJ2-7, with 7 bases fitting TRBD2. The germline gives CDR1 SGHRS, CDR2 YFSETQ. The trim removed 2 bases at V and 4 bases at J, leaving 3 bases unmatched. The CDR3 consists of 13 residues. CDR3 region: CASSFGLEYEQYF. The CDR3 DNA sequence: TGCGCCAGCAGCTTCGGACTAGAATACGAGCAGTACTTC. Full variable domain (outside the CDR3, taken from reference TRBV5-1 and TRBJ2-7): KAGVTQTPRYLIKTRGQQVTLSCSPISGHRSVSWYQQTPGQGLQFLFEYFSETQRNKGNFPGRFSGRQFSNSRSEMNVSTLELGDSALYLCASSFGLEYEQYFGPGTRLTVT.

This clonotype was counted many times. V gene TRBV2 combines with J gene TRBJ2-1, with D unresolved. Germline-derived CDR1 and CDR2 are SNHLY and FYNNEI. Trimming took off 1 base at V and 2 bases at J, with 21 bases between the two ends. The CDR3 has 19 amino acids. For the CDR3, the DNA is TGTGCCAGCAGTGAAGGAGCCCTGGGCTGGACCGCTACCTACAATGAGCAGTTCTTC. It codes for CASSEGALGWTATYNEQFF.

This clonotype was seen repeatedly, ten times or more. The J gene is TRBJ2-3, the V gene TRBV5-1; D may match TRBD1 or TRBD2 (5 bases each). Trimming pared 5 bases from V and 0 bases from J, leaving 13 bases between. Germline CDR1 reads SGHRS; CDR2 reads YFSETQ. The CDR3 contains 15 residues. CDR3 nucleotides: TGCGCCAGCAGTTGGGACCCCGCTAGCACAGATACGCAGTATTTT. It is translated as CASSWDPASTDTQYF.

This clonotype was seen more than once but under ten times. J is TRBJ1-1 and V is TRBV4-1, with 9 nucleotides matching TRBD1. The V gene end was trimmed by 6 bases and the J gene end by 1 base; junction bases not matched to a gene: 3. From germline, CDR1 is MGHRA and CDR2 YSYEKL. This CDR3 spans 14 amino acids. CDR3 bases: TGCGCCAGCAGGGAGGGACAGGGGAACACTGAAGCTTTCTTT. Its protein product is CASREGQGNTEAFF.

This chain links TRBV11-3 with TRBJ2-1; 9 bases fit TRBD2. Germline CDR1 and CDR2: SGHNT and YENEEA. The CDR3 spans 16 residues. The ends lost 3 bases at V and 8 bases at J; junction bases unmatched: 11. CDR3 DNA: TGTGCCAGCAGCTTGGTGAGGGCGGGAGGGTTTGATGAGCAGTTCTTC. Protein sequence: CASSLVRAGGFDEQFF.

This clonotype was seen at least ten times. V usage is TRBV5-1 and J usage is TRBJ2-7, with D maybe TRBD1 (5 bases). Trimming cost V 0 bases and J 3 bases, with 13 bases left between them. Germline V gene lookup returns CDR1 SGHRS and CDR2 YFSETQ. This CDR3 is built from 15 residues. The DNA for the CDR3 is TGCGCCAGCAGCTTGGCCTTGGGGCAGATCTACGAGCAGTACTTC. As protein: CASSLALGQIYEQYF.

The CDR3 nucleotides are TGTGCCAGCAGTTTAGGAGGGGACACCTACGAGCAGTACTTC. Protein: CASSLGGDTYEQYF. The chain uses TRBV27 and TRBJ2-7; D is tentatively TRBD1 or TRBD2 (6 bases each). Germline V CDR1 and CDR2: MNHEY, SMNVEV (reference sequence). V shed 2 bases and J shed 2 bases, with 10 bases lying between them. The CDR3 contains 14 residues.

This clonotype occurred many times. V usage is TRBV19 and J usage is TRBJ2-3; a weak D match, TRBD2 (6 bases). The germline V gene has CDR1 LNHDA and CDR2 SQIVND (reference sequence). V lost 6 bases and J 2 bases, leaving 18 bases between the germline ends. This CDR3 comprises 16 residues. In DNA, the CDR3 is TGTGCCAGTAGCCTATCGTACGGGCGGGACACAGATACGCAGTATTTT. Translating gives CASSLSYGRDTDTQYF.

Many counts were recorded for this clonotype. This chain joins TRBV12-3 or TRBV12-4 and TRBJ2-7; D remains ambiguous. The CDR3 is made up of 12 amino acids. Trimming took 4 bases from V and 4 from J, leaving 8 bases between them. The CDR3, as DNA: TGTGCCAGCAGTTGGAAAATTTACGAGCAGTACTTC. Translated, it gives CASSWKIYEQYF.

Of note for this clonotype: This may be a read error, as it is one base from a much larger clone. The chain uses TRBV20-1 and TRBJ1-4, with a possible D match to TRBD1 (5 bases). The germline gives CDR1 DFQATT, CDR2 SNEGSKA (reference sequence). The CDR3 sequence is 13 residues long. CDR3 in DNA: TGCAGTGCAGCCGGGACGGGCAATGGAAAACTGTTTTTT. Translating it yields CSAAGTGNGKLFF.

This clonotype was found many times. The chain joins TRBV6-1 to TRBJ2-7; D is unresolved. The CDR3 covers 15 residues. The germline V gene encodes CDR1 MNHNS and CDR2 SASEGT. The V end lost 7 bases, the J end lost 2 bases, and 18 bases lay between the germline ends. The DNA for the CDR3 is TGTGCCAGCATCACAGCGAGACGCGCACCCTACGAGCAGTACTTC. This codes for CASITARRAPYEQYF.

This clonotype has ten or more counts. The J gene is TRBJ2-7, the V gene TRBV27; D perhaps matches TRBD2 (6 bases). CDR1 and CDR2 from the germline V gene are MNHEY and SMNVEV (reference sequence). The length of the CDR3 is 13 residues. The V end was cut by 4 bases, the J end by 7 bases, with 14 bases between. Written as DNA, the CDR3 is TGTGCCAGCAGTTGGGCCGCGCGGGGAGAGCAGTACTTC. It codes for CASSWAARGEQYF.

The chain has TRBV2 and TRBJ2-2; maybe TRBD2 (6 bases). Germline assignment: CDR1 SNHLY and CDR2 FYNNEI. V dropped 8 bases and J dropped 5 bases, with 9 bases sitting between them. There are 12 residues in the CDR3. The CDR3 region has the DNA TGTGCCAGCTTTGGGGGGACCGGGGAGCTGTTTTTT. Translating gives CASFGGTGELFF.

This clonotype occurred many times. The V gene is TRBV12-3 or TRBV12-4, the J gene TRBJ1-1, with 12 bases aligning to TRBD1. This CDR3 spans 15 amino acids. The junction had 5 bases not matched to a gene; V was cut back by 2 bases and J by 7 bases. The CDR3: CASSLSRDRGHEAFF. Written as DNA, the CDR3 is TGTGCCAGCAGTTTATCCCGGGACAGGGGGCATGAAGCTTTCTTT.

The chain couples TRBV7-9 to TRBJ2-5; tentatively, D is TRBD2 (6 bases). V gave up 1 base and J gave up 1 base, with 10 bases separating them. The CDR3 has 15 amino acids. CDR1 SEHNR and CDR2 FQNEAQ come from the germline V gene (reference sequence). CDR3 DNA sequence: TGTGCCAGCAGCTTAGAGTTCGGGGGCCAAGAGACCCAGTACTTC. It encodes CASSLEFGGQETQYF.

This clonotype appeared many times. This chain connects TRBV2 to TRBJ2-5; D tentatively fits TRBD1 or TRBD2 (6 bases each). Germline CDR1 SNHLY, CDR2 FYNNEI. V dropped 8 bases and J dropped 5 bases, with 15 bases sitting between them. This CDR3 region has 13 residues. The CDR3 loop is CASAEGGGETQYF. The CDR3 DNA reads as TGTGCCAGCGCCGAAGGAGGGGGGGAGACCCAGTACTTC.

There are many counts of this clonotype. This rearrangement joins TRBV20-1 to TRBJ1-1, with D perhaps TRBD1 (6 bases). Trimming cost V 2 bases and J 5 bases, with 15 bases left between them. The CDR3 length is 14 residues. Germline V gene data show CDR1 as DFQATT and CDR2 as SNEGSKA (reference sequence). The CDR3 DNA sequence: TGCAGTGCTAGATCCGACAGGATAGCTACTGAAGCTTTCTTT. Protein: CSARSDRIATEAFF.

The chain couples TRBV20-1 to TRBJ2-1, with 10 bases identical to TRBD2. J gave up 7 bases and V 5 bases, and 14 bases lay outside the gene matches. The CDR3 length is 16 residues. The germline V gene encodes CDR1 DFQATT and CDR2 SNEGSKA (reference sequence). The CDR3 region is CSAPLLAGAVRNEQFF. The CDR3 coding sequence is TGCAGTGCTCCTCTTCTAGCGGGGGCAGTTAGGAATGAGCAGTTCTTC.

This clonotype was found many times. The chain has TRBV7-9 and TRBJ1-2; 7 bases agree with TRBD1. The CDR3 contains 13 residues. Germline V CDR1 and CDR2: SEHNR, FQNEAQ (reference sequence). The trim removed 5 bases at V and 4 bases at J, leaving 4 bases unmatched. The CDR3 sequence is CASSPGDSYGYTF. DNA of the CDR3: TGTGCCAGCAGCCCGGGGGACAGCTATGGCTACACCTTC.

This clonotype has at least ten counts. V gene TRBV6-2 or TRBV6-3 combines with J gene TRBJ1-2; the D is unclear. Germline-derived CDR1 and CDR2 are MNHEY and SVGEGT. V dropped 6 bases and J dropped 1 base, with 6 bases sitting between them. CDR3 size: 12 residues. CDR3 coding DNA: TGTGCCAGCAGCCCGGTTAACTATGGCTACACCTTC. Protein product: CASSPVNYGYTF.

This clonotype was counted ten times or more. This chain connects TRBV28 to TRBJ2-3; 10 nucleotides agree with TRBD2. Germline V gives CDR1 MDHEN, CDR2 SYDVKM. The CDR3 extends over 15 amino acids. V dropped 4 bases and J dropped 5; count of bases not matched to a gene: 6. The CDR3, as DNA: TGTGCCAGCAGTTGGCCGACTAGCGGGCAAGATACGCAGTATTTT. Translated, it gives CASSWPTSGQDTQYF.

This clonotype has at least ten counts. The chain couples TRBV3-1 to TRBJ1-5; TRBD1 might be the D (6 bases). The CDR3 totals 14 residues. Germline lookup yields CDR1 LGHDT and CDR2 YNNKEL (reference sequence). With 3 bases removed from V and 6 bases from J, the gap between germline ends came to 12 bases. The CDR3 spells CASSQGGGPQPQHF. CDR3 bases: TGTGCCAGCAGCCAGGGGGGGGGGCCTCAGCCCCAGCATTTT.

This clonotype has at least ten counts. CDR3 residues: CSALLLDRVGGYTF. The CDR3 nucleotides are TGCAGTGCTCTTCTACTCGACAGGGTAGGCGGCTACACCTTC. J is TRBJ1-2 and V is TRBV20-1; TRBD1 agrees at 7 bases. The V gene's germline CDR1 is DFQATT and CDR2 SNEGSKA (reference sequence). The CDR3 consists of 14 residues. V dropped 5 bases and J dropped 8; count of bases not matched to a gene: 14.

This clonotype was seen repeatedly, ten times or more. The chain links TRBV3-1 to TRBJ2-1, with D unresolved. This CDR3 is built from 13 residues. Trimming removed 0 bases from V and 4 bases from J, with 4 bases in between. CDR1 is LGHDT, CDR2 YNNKEL, per germline (reference sequence). The CDR3 protein is CASSQDKYNEQFF. CDR3 in DNA: TGTGCCAGCAGCCAAGACAAGTACAATGAGCAGTTCTTC.

This clonotype was counted a few times. The J gene is TRBJ1-1, the V gene TRBV15; TRBD1 matches at 7 bases. V lost 0 bases and J lost 5; bases outside the gene matches: 3. The germline gives CDR1 LNHNV, CDR2 YYDKDF (reference sequence). CDR3 size: 14 residues. Here the CDR3 reads CATSREGQLTEAFF. Written as DNA, the CDR3 is TGTGCCACCAGCAGAGAGGGACAGTTAACTGAAGCTTTCTTT.